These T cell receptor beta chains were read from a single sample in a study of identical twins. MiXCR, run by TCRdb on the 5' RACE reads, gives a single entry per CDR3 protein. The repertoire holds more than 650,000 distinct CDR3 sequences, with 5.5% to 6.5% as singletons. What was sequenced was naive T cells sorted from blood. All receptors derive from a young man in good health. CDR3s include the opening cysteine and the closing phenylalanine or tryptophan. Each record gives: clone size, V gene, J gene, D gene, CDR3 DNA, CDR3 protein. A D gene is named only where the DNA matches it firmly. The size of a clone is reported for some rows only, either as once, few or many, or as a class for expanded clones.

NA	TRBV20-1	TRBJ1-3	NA	TGCAGTGCAGGACCTTTCTCTGGAAACACCATATATTTT	CSAGPFSGNTIYF
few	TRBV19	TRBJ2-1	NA	TGTGCCAGTAGTAGAGTGACGGGGACGTCCTACAATGAGCAGTTCTTC	CASSRVTGTSYNEQFF
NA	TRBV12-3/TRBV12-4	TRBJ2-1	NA	TGTGCCAGCAGCACCGAGTCGGAGCTCTCCTACAATGAGCAGTTCTTC	CASSTESELSYNEQFF
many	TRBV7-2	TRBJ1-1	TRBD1	TGTGCCACCCATCAGGGGGCGCGGGTCACTGAAGCTTTCTTT	CATHQGARVTEAFF
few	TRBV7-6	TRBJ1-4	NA	TGTGCCAGCAGCTTAAGTGGCGGGGGCCGGCGTAATGAAAAACTGTTTTTT	CASSLSGGGRRNEKLFF
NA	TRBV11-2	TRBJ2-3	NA	TGTGCCAGCAGCTTACGGTCGCACACAGATACGCAGTATTTT	CASSLRSHTDTQYF
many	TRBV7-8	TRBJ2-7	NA	TGTGCCAGCAGCTCGAACAGGGACGAGCAGTACTTC	CASSSNRDEQYF
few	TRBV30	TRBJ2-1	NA	TGTGCCTGGAGTGTTTGGGACTACAATGAGCAGTTCTTC	CAWSVWDYNEQFF
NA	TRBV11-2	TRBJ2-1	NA	TGTGCCAGCAGCTTAGTTTCGCGGATTGGCTCCTACAATGAGCAGTTCTTC	CASSLVSRIGSYNEQFF
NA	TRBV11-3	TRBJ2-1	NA	TGTGCCAGCAGCACGACATGGTCCTACAATGAGCAGTTCTTC	CASSTTWSYNEQFF
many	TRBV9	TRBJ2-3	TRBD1	TGTGCCAGCAGCGTAGGGGACAGGGGGGTAACAGATACGCAGTATTTT	CASSVGDRGVTDTQYF
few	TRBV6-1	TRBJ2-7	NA	TGTGCCAGCAGCCCTACGTCTACCATCGGCACCTACGAGCAGTACTTC	CASSPTSTIGTYEQYF
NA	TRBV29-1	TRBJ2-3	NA	TGCAGCGTTGAGCGAGCAGATACGCAGTATTTT	CSVERADTQYF
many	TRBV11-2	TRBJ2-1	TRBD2	TGTGCCAGCAGCCTCGAAGGGAGGGCCCTGACCTACAATGAGCAGTTCTTC	CASSLEGRALTYNEQFF
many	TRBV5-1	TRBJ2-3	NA	TGCGCCAGCAGCTTGCCGGCAGATACGCAGTATTTT	CASSLPADTQYF
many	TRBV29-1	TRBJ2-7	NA	TGCAGCGTTGAAGTGGGCCGCTACGAGCAGTACTTC	CSVEVGRYEQYF
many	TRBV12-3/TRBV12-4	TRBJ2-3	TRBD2	TGTGCCAGCAGCCCTAGTAGCGGGATCACAGATACGCAGTATTTT	CASSPSSGITDTQYF
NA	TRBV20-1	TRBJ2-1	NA	TGCAGTGCTGGCCGTGGGAGTCAGCCCTACAATGAGCAGTTCTTC	CSAGRGSQPYNEQFF
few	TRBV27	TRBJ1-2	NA	TGTGCCAGCACCCCGGGGTCGGGGATGGGAGGCTACACCTTC	CASTPGSGMGGYTF
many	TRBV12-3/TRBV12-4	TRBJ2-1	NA	TGTGCCAGCAGTCCGGCACACTACAATGAGCAGTTCTTC	CASSPAHYNEQFF
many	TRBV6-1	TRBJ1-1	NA	TGTGCCAGCAGCCCTTTTCAGGGGACCGAAGCTTTCTTT	CASSPFQGTEAFF
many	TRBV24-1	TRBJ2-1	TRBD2	TGTGCCACCAGTGATCCCCTAGCGGGAGAGGGGAATGAGCAGTTCTTC	CATSDPLAGEGNEQFF
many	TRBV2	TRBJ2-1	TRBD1	TGTGCCAGCAGTGAAGGCGACAGGGTAGTTCGCGATGAGCAGTTCTTC	CASSEGDRVVRDEQFF
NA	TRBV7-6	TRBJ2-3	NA	TGTGCCAGCAGCCCCCCCCGGATGGGGGCCACAGATACGCAGTATTTT	CASSPPRMGATDTQYF
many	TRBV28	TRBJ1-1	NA	TGTGCCAGCAGTTTATGGACAGTCGGGAACACTGAAGCTTTCTTT	CASSLWTVGNTEAFF
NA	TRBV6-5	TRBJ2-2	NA	TGTGCCAGCAGTTACTTGGGAGTGGCCGGGGAGCTGTTTTTT	CASSYLGVAGELFF
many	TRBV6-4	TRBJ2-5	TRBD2	TGTGCCAGCAGCCTTCTCGCGGGAGAAGAGACCCAGTACTTC	CASSLLAGEETQYF
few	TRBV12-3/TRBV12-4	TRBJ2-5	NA	TGTGCCAGCCGTGGACAGAGAGGATTAGAGACCCAGTACTTC	CASRGQRGLETQYF
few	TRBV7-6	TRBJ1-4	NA	TGTGCCAGCAGCAAAAGGACAGTTGCTAATGAAAAACTGTTTTTT	CASSKRTVANEKLFF
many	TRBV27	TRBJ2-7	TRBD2	TGTGCCAGCAGTAGGGCTAGCGGAGTATACGAGCAGTACTTC	CASSRASGVYEQYF
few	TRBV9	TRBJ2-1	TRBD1	TGTGCCAGCAGCGTCATGGACAGGGAGCAGTTCTTC	CASSVMDREQFF
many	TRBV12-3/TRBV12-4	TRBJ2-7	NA	TGTGCCAGCAGTTCCCTTCTCAGGACGACCTACGAGCAGTACTTC	CASSSLLRTTYEQYF
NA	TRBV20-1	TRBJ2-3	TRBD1	TGCAGTGCTAGTCAACTTGGGACAGGGATCGATACGCAGTATTTT	CSASQLGTGIDTQYF
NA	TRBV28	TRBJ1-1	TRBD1	TGTGCCAGCAGCCTACCTACAGGGGGCGGACGGACTGAAGCTTTCTTT	CASSLPTGGGRTEAFF
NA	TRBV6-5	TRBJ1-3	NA	TGTGCCAGCATCAGCTCTGGAAACACCATATATTTT	CASISSGNTIYF
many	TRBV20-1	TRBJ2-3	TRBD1	TGCAGTGCTTCGGGACAGGGGACAGATACGCAGTATTTT	CSASGQGTDTQYF
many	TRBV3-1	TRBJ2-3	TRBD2	TGTGCCAGCAGCCAGCCCGGGACTAGGGGCACAGATACGCAGTATTTT	CASSQPGTRGTDTQYF
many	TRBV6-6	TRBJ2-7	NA	TGTGCCAGCAAAGACCTCTCCTACGAGCAGTACTTC	CASKDLSYEQYF
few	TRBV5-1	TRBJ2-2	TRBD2	TGCGCCAGCAGCCATACGACGGGGGGGACCGGGGAGCTGTTTTTT	CASSHTTGGTGELFF